A single T cell receptor (beta chain) is shown here with its context. Antigen specificity is unknown. Per the germline V gene, CDR1 is SEHNR and CDR2 is FQNEAQ (reference sequence). V shed 5 bases and J 7 bases; nucleotides not matched to a gene: 9. CDR3 size: 15 residues. Repertoires were generated with immunoSEQ multiplex PCR, while TCRdb's copy carries only in-frame clones and drops some. The data show 70,000 to 95,000 clones, 85% to 90% seen once. The sample belongs to a study of identifying expanded T cells in peripheral blood. Study observations and caveats: Variance in clone template counts between roughly two-week samples significantly increased with total template count across all healthy donors. About 1.2 clones differed between technical replicates, versus about 17 and 20 over time.

The TCR sequence derives from a person aged 18 to 70 in good health. V and J are TRBV7-9 and TRBJ1-2; TRBD1 agrees at 11 bases. The source material was blood. The CDR3 is CASSASGQGAGGYTF. CDR3 sequence (DNA): TGTGCCAGCAGCGCCTCTGGACAGGGGGCAGGTGGCTACACCTTC.